In its sample, the clone carrying this T cell receptor (beta chain) was seen many times. The data belong to a study of prognosis after radiotherapy for stage I lung cancer. Study-wide context: Nobody among the patients got concurrent therapy with stereotactic body radiotherapy.

Genomic DNA provided the template from which TCR beta CDR3 was amplified by two-round multiplex PCR. Each TRBV and TRBJ gene had its own primer in the first PCR round. TCRdb recomputed calls from the multiplex PCR reads with MiXCR, one row per CDR3 protein. In the table there are nearly 35,000 distinct CDR3 sequences, 30% to 35% of which are singletons. Germline lookup yields CDR1 DFQATT and CDR2 SNEGSKA (reference sequence). Trimming took 6 bases from V and 1 from J; bases not matched to a gene: 2. CDR3 length: 13 residues. Here the sequenced sample was PBMCs, taken before or after stereotactic body radiation therapy (not recorded which). The sequence was collected from a donor at least 50 years old with non-small cell lung cancer. The chain employs TRBV20-1 and TRBJ2-3; 9 bases align to TRBD2. CDR3 in DNA: TGCAGTGCCGCTAGCGGGGGCACAGATACGCAGTATTTT. Its protein is CSAASGGTDTQYF.